The 3 T cell receptor beta chains below all came from one sample that was sequenced in a study of T cells after yellow fever vaccination. From the 5' RACE reads, TCRdb called clonotypes with MiXCR, one entry per CDR3 protein. The sample has about 320,000 distinct CDR3 sequences; around 4.4% are singletons. This sample comprised PBMCs, obtained 15 days after the yellow fever booster vaccination. The receptors originated from a man aged 18 to 35 who received the YFV17D yellow fever vaccine.

This clonotype has at least ten counts. V is TRBV12-5 and J is TRBJ2-3, with D hard to call. This CDR3 spans 13 amino acids. Per germline, CDR1 LGHNT and CDR2 FRNRAP. Between the trimmed V and J ends, which lost 7 bases and 6 bases, there was a span of 14 bases. The CDR3 nucleotides read TGTGCTAGTGCCCCGGATGAATGGGATACGCAGTATTTT. Amino acid sequence: CASAPDEWDTQYF. Full variable domain (rest looked up from reference TRBV12-5 and TRBJ2-3): DARVTQTPRHKVTEMGQEVTMRCQPILGHNTVFWYRQTMMQGLELLAYFRNRAPLDDSGMPKDRFSAEMPDATLATLKIQPSEPRDSAVYFCASAPDEWDTQYFGPGTRLTVL.

This clonotype has a count of ten or more. This chain uses TRBV6-2 or TRBV6-3 with TRBJ1-1; TRBD1 might be the D (6 bases). Trimming cost V 2 bases and J 10 bases, with 11 bases left between them. Germline loops: CDR1 MNHEY, CDR2 SVGEGT. This CDR3 has 12 residues. The chain's CDR3 is CASSYDWGPAFF. The CDR3 region has the DNA TGTGCCAGCAGTTACGATTGGGGGCCAGCTTTCTTT.

This clonotype was counted at least ten times. J is TRBJ2-7 and V is TRBV27; TRBD1 matches at 7 bases. Germline-derived CDR1 and CDR2 are MNHEY and SMNVEV (reference sequence). J was trimmed by 4 bases and V by 3 bases; bases with no gene match: 15. This CDR3 contains 17 residues. The CDR3 is CASSFTPGRGLPYEQYF. CDR3 sequence (DNA): TGTGCCAGCAGTTTTACCCCGGGTAGGGGGCTTCCTTACGAGCAGTACTTC.